Each of the 2 T cell receptor beta chains below was sequenced from the same sample in a study of T-cell memory formation after mild COVID-19. MiXCR, run by TCRdb on the 5' RACE reads, gives a single entry per CDR3 protein. The table has just over 300,000 distinct CDR3 sequences, 15% to 20% seen once. The source material was PBMCs or a T cell subset sorted from them (not recorded which). Receptors originate from a man in his late teens or twenties who had mild COVID-19 (a few samples of this study predate the infection). Cell type and time point are not known.

The genes are TRBV29-1 and TRBJ2-7; no reliable D call. The CDR3 extends over 12 amino acids. The V end lost 6 bases, the J end lost 1 base, and 10 bases lay between the germline ends. Germline V gene lookup returns CDR1 SQVTM and CDR2 ANQGSEA. This CDR3 is CSVDGNSYEQYF. CDR3 DNA sequence: TGCAGCGTAGACGGCAATTCCTACGAGCAGTACTTC.

The table lists this clonotype with a few counts. This chain uses TRBV6-2 or TRBV6-3 with TRBJ2-7, with TRBD1 matching over 10 bases. Unmatched junction bases numbered 4, after V lost 0 bases and J lost 5 bases. CDR1 is MNHEY, CDR2 SVGEGT, per germline. The CDR3 consists of 15 residues. Here the CDR3 reads CASSYSRDRGDEQYF. DNA for the CDR3: TGTGCCAGCAGTTACTCGCGGGACAGGGGAGACGAGCAGTACTTC.